This TCR beta chain was identified during a study of blood T cell repertoires in COVID-19. The table came from immunoSEQ multiplex PCR; TCRdb's copy has only in-frame clones and leaves some out. Of 77,000 or so clones in the sample, 70% to 90% were seen once. V was cut by 3 bases and J by 0 bases, with 20 bases left in between. This CDR3 comprises 19 residues. CDR1 SGHDN and CDR2 FVKESK come from the germline V gene. This clone was found once. The clonotype was recovered from a man aged 45-65 years with active COVID-19. The source material was peripheral blood. The rearrangement uses TRBV14 and TRBJ2-2, with D possibly matching TRBD1 (6 bases). The CDR3 loop reads CASSQKGQLPKPNTGELFF. CDR3 nucleotides: TGTGCCAGCAGCCAGAAAGGACAGCTCCCTAAACCGAACACCGGGGAGCTGTTTTTT. Drawing the rest from reference TRBV14 and TRBJ2-2, the complete variable domain is EAGVTQFPSHSVIEKGQTVTLRCDPISGHDNLYWYRRVMGKEIKFLLHFVKESKQDESGMPNNRFLAERTGGTYSTLKVQPAELEDSGVYFCASSQKGQLPKPNTGELFFGEGSRLTVL.